Following are 11 T cell receptor beta chains from one sample sequenced in a study of cytomegalovirus exposure and HLA in healthy donors. Vbeta (60) and Jbeta (13) primers were used in the PCR. This table comes from immunoSEQ multiplex PCR, and its TCRdb copy is limited to in-frame clones, with some not included. The table has approximately 150,000 clones, 77% seen once. The material sequenced was PBMCs. Receptors originate from a woman between 40 and 55 years old in good health and CMV-seropositive.

Only one count was recorded for this clone. The chain is built from TRBV9 and TRBJ2-5; 16 bases are a match to TRBD2. V lost 5 bases and J lost 5; bases outside the gene matches: 24. This CDR3 has 22 amino acids. The germline CDR1 and CDR2 sequences are SGDLS and YYNGEE. The CDR3 DNA follows: TGTGCCAGCAGGGATTGTCCCTCACGTTCAGGGACTAGCGGGGGGGCCGAGGAGACCCAGTACTTC. Its translation: CASRDCPSRSGTSGGAEETQYF.

This clone has just one count. The V call is TRBV16, the J call TRBJ1-1; D not resolved. The CDR3 runs to 11 residues. The germline V and J ends were trimmed by 4 bases and 8 bases, with 8 bases remaining between them. Looked up from germline, CDR1 is KGHSY and CDR2 is FQNENV. In DNA form, the CDR3 reads TGTGCCAGCAGCCCGGGGATCGAAGCTTTCTTT. Its protein product is CASSPGIEAFF. The whole variable domain, filled in from reference TRBV16 and TRBJ1-1, reads GEEVAQTPKHLVRGEGQKAKLYCAPIKGHSYVFWYQQVLKNEFKFLISFQNENVFDETGMPKERFSAKCLPNSPCSLEIQATKLEDSAVYFCASSPGIEAFFGQGTRLTVV.

V and J are TRBV19 and TRBJ2-7; 8 bases line up with TRBD1. The CDR3 has 15 amino acids. The V segment lost 6 bases and the J segment 1 base; nucleotides outside the gene matches: 8. Germline V gives CDR1 LNHDA, CDR2 SQIVND (reference sequence). Here the CDR3 reads CASSPRDRPSYEQYF. The CDR3 bases are TGTGCCAGTAGCCCCCGGGACAGGCCTTCCTACGAGCAGTACTTC.

The chain employs TRBV28 and TRBJ1-6, with D uncertain. Per the germline V gene, CDR1 is MDHEN and CDR2 is SYDVKM. Deletions cut 5 bases from V and 0 bases from J, with 11 bases between. The CDR3 is 16 amino acids. For the CDR3, the DNA is TGTGCCAGCAGTAGTCCCGGGAGCTCCTATAATTCACCCCTCCACTTT. Residues: CASSSPGSSYNSPLHF.

The chain couples TRBV4-3 to TRBJ2-1; 11 bases line up with TRBD2. With 3 bases clipped from V and 3 bases from J, the junction kept 7 bases outside the gene matches. Germline-derived CDR1 and CDR2 are LGHNA and YSLEER. The CDR3 is 17 residues long. CDR3 amino acids: CASSQASGRPFYNEQFF. The CDR3 bases are TGCGCCAGCAGCCAGGCTAGCGGGAGGCCCTTCTACAATGAGCAGTTCTTC.

This clone has a handful of counts. This rearrangement joins TRBV2 to TRBJ1-2; the D is unclear. Trimming left V 0 bases short and J 7 bases short, with 9 bases between. Per the germline V gene, CDR1 is SNHLY and CDR2 is FYNNEI. This CDR3 spans 13 amino acids. The CDR3 sequence is CASSEAGVGGYTF. In nucleotides, the CDR3 is TGTGCCAGCAGTGAAGCCGGGGTTGGTGGCTACACCTTC. The whole variable domain, filled in from reference TRBV2 and TRBJ1-2, reads EPEVTQTPSHQVTQMGQEVILRCVPISNHLYFYWYRQILGQKVEFLVSFYNNEISEKSEIFDDQFSVERPDGSNFTLKIRSTKLEDSAMYFCASSEAGVGGYTFGSGTRLTVV.

The chain couples TRBV5-4 to TRBJ2-3; TRBD2 agrees at 14 bases. This CDR3 comprises 17 residues. Germline CDR1 and CDR2: SGHNT and YYREEE (reference sequence). The J segment lost 2 bases and the V segment lost 4 bases, leaving 6 bases of the junction unmatched. In DNA form, the CDR3 reads TGTGCCAGCAGCGCCCCGGGACTAGCGGGGGCCACAGATACGCAGTATTTT. This encodes CASSAPGLAGATDTQYF.

The J gene is TRBJ2-7, the V gene TRBV7-8, with TRBD1 as a possible D gene (6 bases). CDR3 length: 13 residues. The germline V gene encodes CDR1 SGHVS and CDR2 FQNEAQ. V shed 3 bases and J shed 7 bases, with 13 bases lying between them. The CDR3 DNA follows: TGTGCCAGCAGCTTTGACAGACAGGCGGAGCAGTACTTC. Its protein product is CASSFDRQAEQYF. Supplemented by reference TRBV7-8 and TRBJ2-7, the full variable domain reads GAGVSQSPRYKVAKRGQDVALRCDPISGHVSLFWYQQALGQGPEFLTYFQNEAQLDKSGLPSDRFFAERPEGSVSTLKIQRTQQEDSAVYLCASSFDRQAEQYFGPGTRLTVT.

The gene calls are TRBV19 and TRBJ1-3, with D maybe TRBD1 (5 bases). Per the germline V gene, CDR1 is LNHDA and CDR2 is SQIVND (reference sequence). CDR3 length: 15 amino acids. V was trimmed by 3 bases and J by 0 bases, leaving 9 bases between them. The CDR3 bases are TGTGCCAGTAGTATCGCAGGACACTCTGGAAACACCATATATTTT. This encodes CASSIAGHSGNTIYF.

This clone was seen more than once but under ten times. The chain has TRBV10-3 and TRBJ1-2, with 10 bases identical to TRBD1. V gave up 7 bases and J gave up 4 bases; unmatched junction bases: 12. Germline values: CDR1 ENHRY, CDR2 SYGVKD. The CDR3 extends over 16 amino acids. Written as DNA, the CDR3 is TGTGCCATCACCGCGACGACAGGGGGCGCTGGCTATGGCTACACCTTC. The encoded protein is CAITATTGGAGYGYTF.

This clone showed up just a few times. The chain employs TRBV6-5 and TRBJ2-3; 7 positions match TRBD2. Losses at the gene ends were 2 bases for V and 7 bases for J; bases not matched to a gene: 6. The CDR3 loop spans 14 amino acids. Looked up from germline, CDR1 is MNHEY and CDR2 is SVGAGI. The CDR3 DNA follows: TGTGCCAGCAGTTACGGAGCGGGAAAGTATACGCAGTATTTT. It translates to CASSYGAGKYTQYF.